The rows below give T cell receptor beta chains drawn from one sample of a study of Graves' ophthalmopathy and Graves' hyperthyroidism. In TCRdb, the multiplex PCR reads were re-called with MiXCR into one record per CDR3 protein. The data show about 240,000 distinct CDR3 sequences, around 42% seen once. Material: peripheral blood. These TCRs come from an adult man with Graves' ophthalmopathy. The conserved cysteine and the conserved F or W are not part of the CDR3 here. The size entry is marked missing in some rows and otherwise reads once, few, many or a size class.

once	TRBV6-6	TRBJ2-6	ASEAGGSGANVLT
-	TRBV7-3	TRBJ1-5	ASSSRGVQH
-	TRBV6-5	TRBJ1-2	ASSTAGTGSYGYT
few	TRBV6-5	TRBJ1-2	ASRRDRAIDGYT
once	TRBV15	TRBJ2-7	ATSRPSAGKLSYEQY
-	TRBV29-1	TRBJ1-1	RTGGMNTEAF
-	TRBV2	TRBJ2-5	ASSEASVGGAGETQY
few	TRBV20-1	TRBJ2-5	SAPPQGAQETQY
-	TRBV15	TRBJ1-1	ATSRAGTAPMNTEAF
few	TRBV19	TRBJ2-5	ASSTLAGGHQETQY
few	TRBV20-1	TRBJ2-7	SARDQRDRSSYEQY
-	TRBV4-1	TRBJ2-7	ASSPKTMSSYEQY
-	TRBV20-1	TRBJ1-2	SAGSGGGAHYGYT
-	TRBV7-8	TRBJ2-2	ASSPLGLAAGELF
-	TRBV29-1	TRBJ2-5	SFAMTGQFQETQY
-	TRBV20-1	TRBJ2-7	SAVDQKYYEQY
-	TRBV27	TRBJ1-1	ASSLEQGGNTEAF
once	TRBV25-1	TRBJ2-7	AREGPGEQY
many	TRBV29-1	TRBJ1-2	SVETGYGYT
-	TRBV7-8	TRBJ2-7	ASSTSGLAAEQY
-	TRBV12-3/TRBV12-4	TRBJ1-1	ASRQRTGADMNTEAF
-	TRBV12-3/TRBV12-4	TRBJ1-2	ASSSLETGRRGYT
few	TRBV5-4	TRBJ2-7	ASSLEVAYEQY
-	TRBV15	TRBJ1-3	ATSGGTGQGGNTIY
few	TRBV12-3/TRBV12-4	TRBJ2-5	ASTAYGETQY
few	TRBV15	TRBJ2-2	ATSRDTLGDTGELF
few	TRBV10-1	TRBJ2-7	ASSGGQGNTYEQY